This T cell receptor (beta chain) was recorded in a study of beta chain features in type 1 diabetes. In the study overall: The number of sorted cells examined across all samples was 107,917,701. The study, taken as a whole, reports: In every one of the four CD4+ subsets, TCRB CDR3s were moderately but significantly shorter in Type 1 diabetes patients. Patients' naive, central memory and regulatory TCRB repertoires appeared more alike than those of healthy donors. Fewer insertions but more deletions were seen at VDJ junctions in type 1 diabetes patients.

Remarks on this clone: As yet, its antigen is unknown.

The study reverse transcribed the entire isolated RNA, so it sequenced expressed TCRB transcripts. This table comes from immunoSEQ multiplex PCR, and its TCRdb copy is limited to in-frame clones, with some not included. The sample has about 400,000 clones; over 9.5% are singletons. The CDR3 runs to 16 residues. J was trimmed by 5 bases and V by 4 bases; bases with no gene match: 12. The TCR originated in a woman under 30 with type 1 diabetes. Sequenced material: naive CD4+ T cells from blood. The V and J genes are TRBV23-1 and TRBJ2-5, with 8 bases that match TRBD1. TRBV23-1 is annotated as an ORF whose role is uncertain. The DNA of the CDR3 is TGCGCCAGCAGTCGCCCGGGCCCATACAGGGGGGAGACCCAGTACTTC. This sequence encodes CASSRPGPYRGETQYF.